Below, 27 T cell receptor beta chains from the same sample are listed, as sequenced in a study of regulatory T cells in long-lasting Graves disease. iRepertoire HTBI primers and Arm-PCR of CDR3 regions built TCR beta libraries. TCRdb analysed the multiplex PCR reads with MiXCR anew, one entry per CDR3 protein. The data hold 350,000 to 400,000 distinct CDR3 sequences, with about 16% observed a single time. Indicated time point: newly diagnosed GD, antithyroid drugs for less than 3 months. There was RNA extracted from PBMCs, and the TCR library was made from it. The sample also formed part of further work on T cells in Graves' hyperthyroidism and ophthalmopathy.

The source was peripheral blood mononuclear cells (PBMCs), collected at new diagnosis, from a patient treated with antithyroid drugs. The receptors shown here come from a woman between 18 and 30 years old with Graves disease.

V usage is TRBV27 and J usage is TRBJ2-1; the match to TRBD1 covers 7 bases. Losses at the gene ends were 7 bases for V and 9 bases for J; bases not matched to a gene: 9. The germline V gene has CDR1 MNHEY and CDR2 SMNVEV (reference sequence). The CDR3 loop spans 13 amino acids. The CDR3 here is CASKIKGAFEQFF. CDR3 in DNA: TGTGCCAGCAAGATCAAGGGGGCCTTTGAGCAGTTCTTC.

This clonotype has just a few counts. The CDR3 spells CASSLSGTGGAYGYTF. In nucleotides, the CDR3 is TGTGCCAGCAGTTTGTCCGGGACAGGGGGCGCTTATGGCTACACCTTC. This chain uses TRBV2 with TRBJ1-2; TRBD1 matches 12 bases. Germline CDR1 SNHLY, CDR2 FYNNEI. This CDR3 is built from 16 residues. The junction had 9 bases not matched to a gene; V was cut back by 5 bases and J by 5 bases.

V gene TRBV6-1 combines with J gene TRBJ2-7; tentatively, D is TRBD1 (6 bases). Trimming shortened V by 7 bases and J by 0 bases, and 19 bases separated the two germline ends. CDR3 size: 16 residues. Germline V gene lookup returns CDR1 MNHNS and CDR2 SASEGT. The CDR3 reads CASTYLLRGSSYEQYF. The CDR3 region has the DNA TGTGCCAGCACCTATTTACTCAGGGGTAGCTCCTACGAGCAGTACTTC.

V is TRBV20-1 and J is TRBJ2-1; TRBD1 is a possible D gene (5 bases). V dropped 5 bases and J dropped 9 bases, with 14 bases sitting between them. Looked up from germline, CDR1 is DFQATT and CDR2 is SNEGSKA (reference sequence). This CDR3 has 12 amino acids. CDR3 region: CSAYQNQGEQFF. In DNA, the CDR3 is TGCAGTGCTTACCAGAATCAGGGTGAGCAGTTCTTC.

In its sample, this clonotype was seen many times. The chain combines TRBV20-1 with TRBJ2-1, with 14 bases matching TRBD2. CDR3 size: 15 residues. CDR1 and CDR2 from the germline V gene are DFQATT and SNEGSKA (reference sequence). After removal of 6 bases from V and 4 bases from J, the junction contained 5 bases not matched to a gene. This chain's CDR3 is CSARTSGRRYNEQFF. The DNA for the CDR3 is TGCAGTGCCAGGACTAGCGGGAGGCGTTACAATGAGCAGTTCTTC.

This clonotype was picked up many times. The chain recombines TRBV7-9 with TRBJ1-1; no clear D gene. Germline V gene lookup returns CDR1 SEHNR and CDR2 FQNEAQ (reference sequence). The CDR3 runs 14 residues. V shed 5 bases and J shed 2 bases, with 12 bases lying between them. The CDR3 is CASSLRIPNTEAFF. CDR3 DNA: TGTGCCAGCAGCCTCAGGATCCCTAACACTGAAGCTTTCTTT.

This clonotype was recorded many times. The chain links TRBV20-1 to TRBJ1-1; no firm D call. V lost 3 bases, J lost 1 base, and 9 bases lay in between. CDR1 and CDR2 (germline): DFQATT, SNEGSKA (reference sequence). This CDR3 has 13 residues. CDR3 in amino acids: CSASAGRNTEAFF. Written as DNA, the CDR3 is TGCAGTGCTAGTGCCGGGCGGAACACTGAAGCTTTCTTT.

This clonotype came up once. V and J are TRBV19 and TRBJ1-5; TRBD1 aligns across 7 bases. V shed 5 bases, J shed 4 bases, and the junction held 14 bases outside the gene matches. CDR1 and CDR2 from the germline V gene are LNHDA and SQIVND (reference sequence). This CDR3 spans 17 amino acids. The CDR3 loop is CASSLYRGRGGNQPQHF. The CDR3 DNA reads as TGTGCCAGTAGTCTATACAGGGGACGGGGAGGGAATCAGCCCCAGCATTTT.

This clonotype occurred many times. V is TRBV6-1 and J is TRBJ2-3, with D uncertain. Germline loops: CDR1 MNHNS, CDR2 SASEGT. V shed 4 bases and J shed 5 bases, with 7 bases lying between them. The CDR3 totals 12 residues. Here the CDR3 reads CASSAGLDTQYF. DNA for the CDR3: TGTGCCAGCAGTGCAGGATTAGATACGCAGTATTTT.

At least ten counts were recorded for this clonotype. The chain couples TRBV6-1 to TRBJ1-1; D is unclear. Germline-derived CDR1 and CDR2 are MNHNS and SASEGT. The CDR3 has 13 residues. With 6 bases removed from V and 1 base from J, the gap between germline ends came to 9 bases. The CDR3 spells CASRGWTNTEAFF. In DNA form, the CDR3 reads TGTGCCAGCAGGGGGTGGACGAACACTGAAGCTTTCTTT.

This clonotype was seen at least ten times. V is TRBV11-2 and J is TRBJ2-7, with D uncertain. Germline V gives CDR1 SGHAT, CDR2 FQNNGV. There are 13 residues in the CDR3. V shed 2 bases and J shed 7 bases, with 12 bases lying between them. This CDR3 reads CASSLQPLGEQYF. For the CDR3, the DNA is TGTGCCAGCAGCTTACAGCCCCTTGGAGAGCAGTACTTC.

The chain combines TRBV27 with TRBJ1-1, with no clear D. This CDR3 spans 15 amino acids. In germline, CDR1 is MNHEY, CDR2 SMNVEV (reference sequence). The V end lost 5 bases, the J end lost 5 bases, and 18 bases lay between the germline ends. The CDR3 DNA reads as TGTGCCAGCAGTATGGACCACCCCATAGGGACTGAAGCTTTCTTT. It is translated as CASSMDHPIGTEAFF.

The rearrangement links TRBV11-2 to TRBJ2-3, with D possibly called TRBD1 or TRBD2 (5 bases each). The V gene lost 4 bases and the J gene lost 0 bases, with 17 bases spanning the gap. The CDR3 length is 17 residues. The germline V gene has CDR1 SGHAT and CDR2 FQNNGV. CDR3 protein: CASSWKVSGASTDTQYF. CDR3 sequence (DNA): TGTGCCAGCAGCTGGAAGGTCTCCGGGGCTAGCACAGATACGCAGTATTTT.

This clonotype has ten or more counts. The CDR3 coding sequence is TGTGCCAGCAGCTTAGAAGGTTCGGTCAATGAGCAGTTCTTC. This translates into CASSLEGSVNEQFF. This chain uses TRBV11-1 with TRBJ2-1; D unclear. The CDR3 spans 14 residues. Germline V CDR1 and CDR2: SGHAT, FQDESV (reference sequence). Between the trimmed V and J ends, which lost 1 base and 6 bases, there was a span of 10 bases.

The table lists this clonotype with many counts. This chain joins TRBV11-2 and TRBJ1-5; perhaps TRBD1 as D (5 bases). Trimming removed 3 bases at V and 6 bases at J, with 12 bases between. Germline CDR1 SGHAT, CDR2 FQNNGV. The CDR3 consists of 14 residues. The CDR3 protein is CASSLGRESQPQHF. The CDR3 DNA sequence: TGTGCCAGCAGCTTGGGCAGGGAATCTCAGCCCCAGCATTTT. Combining the CDR3 with reference TRBV11-2 and TRBJ1-5 gives the whole variable domain EAGVAQSPRYKIIEKRQSVAFWCNPISGHATLYWYQQILGQGPKLLIQFQNNGVVDDSQLPKDRFSAERLKGVDSTLKIQPAKLEDSAVYLCASSLGRESQPQHFGDGTRLSIL.

This sequence joins TRBV24-1 and TRBJ2-6; no clear D. Trimming pared 4 bases from V and 0 bases from J, leaving 6 bases between. This CDR3 has 15 residues. CDR1 is KGHDR and CDR2 is SFDVKD in the germline V gene. The CDR3 DNA reads as TGTGCCACCAGTGAAGACACCTCTGGGGCCAACGTCCTGACTTTC. This codes for CATSEDTSGANVLTF.

This clonotype was observed at least ten times. The rearrangement uses TRBV5-6 and TRBJ2-7; 12 bases are shared with TRBD2. The CDR3 extends over 16 amino acids. The V gene end was trimmed by 4 bases and the J gene end by 2 bases; junction bases not matched to a gene: 7. Germline loops: CDR1 SGHDT, CDR2 YYEEEE. CDR3 region: CASSIGLAGLPYEQYF. The CDR3 coding sequence is TGTGCCAGCAGCATCGGACTAGCGGGACTGCCCTACGAGCAGTACTTC.

At least ten counts were recorded for this clonotype. The CDR3 spells CASSLHRTSWAETQYF. Here the CDR3 DNA reads TGTGCCAGCAGCTTACACCGGACTAGCTGGGCGGAGACCCAGTACTTC. This rearrangement joins TRBV7-6 to TRBJ2-5; 8 nucleotides line up with TRBD2. The germline V gene encodes CDR1 SGHVS and CDR2 FNYEAQ. With 2 bases clipped from V and 5 bases from J, the junction kept 10 bases outside the gene matches. This CDR3 spans 16 amino acids.

The table lists this clonotype with many counts. V gene TRBV5-1 combines with J gene TRBJ2-7, with 8 nucleotides matching TRBD1. Germline V gene lookup returns CDR1 SGHRS and CDR2 YFSETQ. The CDR3 contains 15 residues. V shed 4 bases and J 6 bases; nucleotides not matched to a gene: 12. The DNA for the CDR3 is TGCGCCAGCAGCCAAGAGACAGGGGAAGGTCCCGAGCAGTACTTC. Amino acid sequence: CASSQETGEGPEQYF.

The V call is TRBV7-9, the J call TRBJ1-5; perhaps TRBD1 as D (5 bases). The V and J ends lost 5 bases and 5 bases respectively, with 16 bases between them. Germline V gene sequence: CDR1 SEHNR, CDR2 FQNEAQ (reference sequence). This CDR3 contains 15 residues. CDR3: CASSPSAQGDQPQHF. DNA of the CDR3: TGTGCCAGCAGCCCCTCCGCCCAGGGTGATCAGCCCCAGCATTTT.

This clonotype appeared many times. This chain joins TRBV2 and TRBJ1-2; D gene unclear. Germline values: CDR1 SNHLY, CDR2 FYNNEI. This CDR3 comprises 13 residues. The V end lost 11 bases, the J end lost 2 bases, and 15 bases lay between the germline ends. This chain's CDR3 is CAFSGLENYGYTF. CDR3 DNA sequence: TGTGCCTTCTCCGGGCTGGAGAACTATGGCTACACCTTC.

As to this clonotype: The junction shows a germline mismatch at one end, possibly a read error. The chain uses TRBV7-7 and TRBJ2-5; D might be TRBD2 (7 bases). CDR1 and CDR2 from the germline V gene are SSHAT and FNYEAQ (reference sequence). CDR3 length: 17 residues. The DNA for the CDR3 is TGTGCTAGCAGCTTATCCGCCGGGGGGCCTATCCAAGAGACCCAGTACTTC. Translation gives CASSLSAGGPIQETQYF.

The chain has TRBV19 and TRBJ2-1; 15 bases align to TRBD2. Germline assignment: CDR1 LNHDA and CDR2 SQIVND (reference sequence). V shed 6 bases and J 1 base; nucleotides not matched to a gene: 7. This CDR3 is 18 amino acids long. In nucleotides, the CDR3 is TGTGCCAGTAGCCGAGGACTAGCGGGAGGGCCGTCCTACAATGAGCAGTTCTTC. This translates into CASSRGLAGGPSYNEQFF.

This clonotype was observed a few times. V and J are TRBV29-1 and TRBJ1-2; D perhaps matches TRBD1 (6 bases). With 3 bases removed from V and 7 bases from J, the gap between germline ends came to 12 bases. Germline V gene lookup returns CDR1 SQVTM and CDR2 ANQGSEA. The CDR3 consists of 12 residues. The CDR3 nucleotides read TGCAGCGTTGATGGGGGCTTCGGTGGCTACACCTTC. Residues: CSVDGGFGGYTF.

This clonotype was seen ten or more times. The rearrangement links TRBV7-6 to TRBJ2-5; 7 nucleotides agree with TRBD1. The CDR3 covers 15 residues. The V gene end was trimmed by 5 bases and the J gene end by 4 bases; junction bases not matched to a gene: 10. The germline gives CDR1 SGHVS, CDR2 FNYEAQ. The CDR3 nucleotides are TGTGCCAGCAGCGGGACCCTCCAGGGGGTAGAGACCCAGTACTTC. Protein: CASSGTLQGVETQYF. Based on the CDR3 plus reference TRBV7-6 and TRBJ2-5, the full variable domain is GAGVSQSPRYKVTKRGQDVALRCDPISGHVSLYWYRQALGQGPEFLTYFNYEAQQDKSGLPNDRFSAERPEGSISTLTIQRTEQRDSAMYRCASSGTLQGVETQYFGPGTRLLVL.

The chain joins TRBV6-5 to TRBJ2-3; 7 bases are shared with TRBD1. Germline CDR1 and CDR2: MNHEY and SVGAGI. Losses at the gene ends were 2 bases for V and 4 bases for J; bases not matched to a gene: 12. The CDR3 totals 17 residues. CDR3 coding DNA: TGTGCCAGCAGTTACGCCCGGGGACAGCGAGGGGCAGATACGCAGTATTTT. The encoded protein is CASSYARGQRGADTQYF.

This clonotype has ten or more counts. This rearrangement joins TRBV20-1 to TRBJ1-5, with 10 bases identical to TRBD1. V lost 3 bases, J lost 5 bases, and 7 bases stayed unmatched. The CDR3 spans 15 residues. Germline values: CDR1 DFQATT, CDR2 SNEGSKA (reference sequence). This chain's CDR3 is CSARGGQGDDQPQHF. The CDR3 DNA reads as TGCAGTGCTAGGGGTGGACAGGGGGATGATCAGCCCCAGCATTTT.